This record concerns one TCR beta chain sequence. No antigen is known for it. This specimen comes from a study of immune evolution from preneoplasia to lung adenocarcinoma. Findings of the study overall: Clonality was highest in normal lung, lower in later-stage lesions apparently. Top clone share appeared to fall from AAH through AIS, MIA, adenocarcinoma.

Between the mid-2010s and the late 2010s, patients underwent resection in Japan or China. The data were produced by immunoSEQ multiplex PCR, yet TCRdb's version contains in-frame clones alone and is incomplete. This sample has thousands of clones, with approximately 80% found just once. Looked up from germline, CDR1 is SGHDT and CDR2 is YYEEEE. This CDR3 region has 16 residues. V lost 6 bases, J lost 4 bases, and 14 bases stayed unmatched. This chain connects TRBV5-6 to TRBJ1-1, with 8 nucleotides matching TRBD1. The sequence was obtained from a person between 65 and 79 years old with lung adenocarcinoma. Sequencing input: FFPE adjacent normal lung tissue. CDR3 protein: CASNEEAGGARTEAFF. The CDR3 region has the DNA TGTGCCAGCAACGAAGAGGCAGGGGGCGCCCGCACTGAAGCTTTCTTT.